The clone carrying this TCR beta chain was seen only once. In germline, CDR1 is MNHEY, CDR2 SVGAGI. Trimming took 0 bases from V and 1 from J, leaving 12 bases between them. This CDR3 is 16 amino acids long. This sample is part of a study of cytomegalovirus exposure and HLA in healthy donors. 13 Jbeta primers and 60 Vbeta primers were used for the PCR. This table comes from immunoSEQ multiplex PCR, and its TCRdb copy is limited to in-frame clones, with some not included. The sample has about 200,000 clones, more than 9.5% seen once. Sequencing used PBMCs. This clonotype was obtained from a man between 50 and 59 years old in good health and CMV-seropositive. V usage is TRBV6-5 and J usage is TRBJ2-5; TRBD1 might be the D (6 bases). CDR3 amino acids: CASSYSGRGPQETQYF. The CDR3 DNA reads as TGTGCCAGCAGTTACTCTGGCAGGGGCCCCCAAGAGACCCAGTACTTC.